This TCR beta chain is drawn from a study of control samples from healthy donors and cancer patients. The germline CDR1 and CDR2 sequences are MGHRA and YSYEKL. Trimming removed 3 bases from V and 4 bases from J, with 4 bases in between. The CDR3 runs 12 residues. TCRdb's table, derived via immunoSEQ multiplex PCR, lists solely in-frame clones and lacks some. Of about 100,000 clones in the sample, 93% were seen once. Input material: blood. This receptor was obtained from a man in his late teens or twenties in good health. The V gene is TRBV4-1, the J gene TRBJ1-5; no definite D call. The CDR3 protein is CASSHTNQPQHF. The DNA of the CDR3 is TGCGCCAGCAGCCACACTAATCAGCCCCAGCATTTT.